Listed here are 19 T cell receptor beta chains from one sample, sequenced in a study of early T cells in non-severe SARS-CoV-2 infection. TCRdb reprocessed the 5' RACE reads via MiXCR and lists one record per CDR3 protein. This sample has tens of thousands of distinct CDR3 sequences, with more than 9% found just once. Sequenced material: whole blood. These receptor sequences come from an adult who was a healthcare worker with PCR-confirmed SARS-CoV-2 infection or an uninfected control (not recorded which).

The chain links TRBV16 to TRBJ2-1; 9 nucleotides align to TRBD2. Germline V gene data show CDR1 as KGHSY and CDR2 as FQNENV. J was trimmed by 7 bases and V by 1 base; bases with no gene match: 8. The CDR3 has 16 residues. Here the CDR3 DNA reads TGTGCCAGCAGCCAATGGTGGACTAGCGAAAGAAATGAGCAGTTCTTC. Translating gives CASSQWWTSERNEQFF. The full variable domain, in which reference TRBV16 and TRBJ2-1 provide the parts outside the CDR3, is GEEVAQTPKHLVRGEGQKAKLYCAPIKGHSYVFWYQQVLKNEFKFLISFQNENVFDETGMPKERFSAKCLPNSPCSLEIQATKLEDSAVYFCASSQWWTSERNEQFFGPGTRLTVL.

This clonotype was picked up many times. The chain is built from TRBV2 and TRBJ2-3; D ambiguous. Trimming stripped 6 bases from V and 0 bases from J, with 4 bases between. Germline V lookup: CDR1 SNHLY, CDR2 FYNNEI. The CDR3 sequence is 12 residues long. CDR3 loop: CASSPSTDTQYF. DNA of the CDR3: TGTGCCAGCAGCCCTAGCACAGATACGCAGTATTTT.

This clonotype was counted ten times or more. The chain employs TRBV6-4 and TRBJ2-1; D remains unclear. CDR3 length: 14 residues. Germline V CDR1 and CDR2: MRHNA, SNTAGT. V was pared by 6 bases and J by 2 bases, with 11 bases between. As DNA, the CDR3 is TGTGCCAGCAGCGAAGACCCAACCTACAATGAGCAGTTCTTC. This sequence encodes CASSEDPTYNEQFF.

This clonotype has ten or more counts. This sequence joins TRBV11-2 and TRBJ2-4; TRBD2 aligns across 8 bases. This CDR3 comprises 17 residues. Germline trimming cut 5 bases from V and 6 bases from J; bases unmatched to any gene: 15. Germline V gene sequence: CDR1 SGHAT, CDR2 FQNNGV. The CDR3 DNA is TGTGCCAGCAGCAGCCTTCTGTCGGGACTAGGAATAAACATTCAGTACTTC. Amino acid sequence: CASSSLLSGLGINIQYF. Complete variable domain (other parts from reference TRBV11-2 and TRBJ2-4): EAGVAQSPRYKIIEKRQSVAFWCNPISGHATLYWYQQILGQGPKLLIQFQNNGVVDDSQLPKDRFSAERLKGVDSTLKIQPAKLEDSAVYLCASSSLLSGLGINIQYFGAGTRLSVL.

The rearrangement uses TRBV10-3 and TRBJ1-1; D unclear. V shed 0 bases and J shed 1 base, with 6 bases lying between them. CDR1 is ENHRY and CDR2 is SYGVKD in the germline V gene. This CDR3 comprises 14 residues. CDR3 amino acids: CAISESLGNTEAFF. The CDR3 DNA is TGTGCCATCAGTGAGTCATTGGGGAACACTGAAGCTTTCTTT.

This clonotype was seen a few times. V gene TRBV30 combines with J gene TRBJ2-3; D not certain. With 0 bases removed from V and 6 bases from J, the gap between germline ends came to 10 bases. This CDR3 is built from 13 residues. Looked up from germline, CDR1 is GTSNPN and CDR2 is SVGIG (reference sequence). CDR3 in amino acids: CAWSVRRRDTQYF. CDR3 bases: TGTGCCTGGAGTGTACGACGTCGGGATACGCAGTATTTT. Using reference TRBV30 and TRBJ2-3 for the parts outside the CDR3, the full variable domain is SQTIHQWPATLVQPVGSPLSLECTVEGTSNPNLYWYRQAAGRGLQLLFYSVGIGQISSEVPQNLSASRPQDRQFILSSKKLLLSDSGFYLCAWSVRRRDTQYFGPGTRLTVL.

This clonotype was seen only a few times. The rearrangement joins TRBV28 to TRBJ2-6, with D perhaps matching TRBD1 (5 bases). V lost 6 bases and J 0 bases, leaving 9 bases between the germline ends. Germline V CDR1 and CDR2: MDHEN, SYDVKM. The CDR3 runs to 15 residues. DNA of the CDR3: TGTGCCAGCAGGTACAGGCTCTCTGGGGCCAACGTCCTGACTTTC. Its protein is CASRYRLSGANVLTF.

The chain has TRBV29-1 and TRBJ2-1; perhaps TRBD1 as D (5 bases). CDR3 size: 14 residues. Germline lookup yields CDR1 SQVTM and CDR2 ANQGSEA. V lost 1 base to trimming and J lost 7 bases, with 14 bases between them. The CDR3 protein is CSVEVLDIGNEQFF. The CDR3 nucleotides are TGCAGCGTTGAAGTGTTGGACATCGGGAATGAGCAGTTCTTC.

To note about this clonotype: This may stem from a read error, because a much larger clone lies one nucleotide away. The gene calls are TRBV7-6 and TRBJ2-1, with D maybe TRBD2 (9 bases). From germline, CDR1 is SGHVS and CDR2 FNYEAQ. CDR3 length: 15 residues. In nucleotides, the CDR3 is TGTGACAGCAGCCCGACTAGCGGAGGACAGGGTGAGCAGTTCTTC. This encodes CDSSPTSGGQGEQFF.

This clonotype occurred many times. This chain joins TRBV7-8 and TRBJ2-7; D remains unclear. This CDR3 has 14 residues. Trimming removed 5 bases at V and 0 bases at J, with 11 bases between. Germline values: CDR1 SGHVS, CDR2 FQNEAQ. CDR3 sequence reads: CASSLGPFSYEQYF. The DNA for the CDR3 is TGTGCCAGCAGCCTAGGGCCTTTCTCCTACGAGCAGTACTTC. Using reference TRBV7-8 and TRBJ2-7 for the parts outside the CDR3, the full variable domain is GAGVSQSPRYKVAKRGQDVALRCDPISGHVSLFWYQQALGQGPEFLTYFQNEAQLDKSGLPSDRFFAERPEGSVSTLKIQRTQQEDSAVYLCASSLGPFSYEQYFGPGTRLTVT.

CDR3 sequence: CASSPTGPNLNEQFF. As DNA, the CDR3 is TGTGCCAGCAGCCCGACGGGACCCAATCTCAATGAGCAGTTCTTC. The chain combines TRBV7-3 with TRBJ2-1, with D perhaps assigned TRBD1 or TRBD2 (5 bases each). V was shortened by 5 bases and J by 6 bases, with 17 bases between the two germline ends. From germline, CDR1 is SGHTA and CDR2 FQGTGA. The CDR3 sequence is 15 residues long.

This clonotype came up many times. The chain couples TRBV27 to TRBJ2-5, with D hard to call. The germline V gene encodes CDR1 MNHEY and CDR2 SMNVEV (reference sequence). The CDR3 covers 13 residues. Trimming removed 2 bases from V and 7 bases from J, with 11 bases in between. CDR3 region: CASSLRLVGTQYF. The CDR3 region has the DNA TGTGCCAGCAGTTTACGGCTGGTCGGGACCCAGTACTTC.

The CDR3 region is CASSLSSLAGAMQFF. DNA of the CDR3: TGTGCCAGCAGCTTATCAAGCCTAGCGGGGGCGATGCAGTTCTTC. The gene calls are TRBV13 and TRBJ2-1; TRBD2 matches at 10 bases. Germline V lookup: CDR1 PRHDT, CDR2 FYEKMQ (reference sequence). CDR3 length equals 15 residues. The V segment lost 2 bases and the J segment 12 bases; nucleotides outside the gene matches: 10.

This clonotype appeared many times. The chain couples TRBV7-9 to TRBJ2-5; D perhaps matches TRBD2 (5 bases). Deletions cut 5 bases from V and 6 bases from J, with 19 bases between. CDR1 and CDR2 (germline): SEHNR, FQNEAQ (reference sequence). The CDR3 loop spans 15 amino acids. Written as DNA, the CDR3 is TGTGCCAGCAGCCGGAAAGCCAGCGGACCCCAGACCCAGTACTTC. Residues: CASSRKASGPQTQYF.

This chain connects TRBV20-1 to TRBJ2-4; D is ambiguous. The V end lost 6 bases, the J end lost 7 bases, and 7 bases lay between the germline ends. The CDR3 consists of 10 residues. The germline V gene encodes CDR1 DFQATT and CDR2 SNEGSKA (reference sequence). The CDR3 reads CSASRNIQYF. The CDR3 DNA sequence: TGCAGTGCCTCTAGGAACATTCAGTACTTC.

This clonotype appeared many times. The chain joins TRBV12-3 or TRBV12-4 to TRBJ2-1, with D tentatively TRBD2 (7 bases). V shed 7 bases and J shed 6 bases, with 19 bases lying between them. The CDR3 length is 15 residues. The CDR3 region has the DNA TGTGCCAGCACCTTCCGGGGGGCGTTGGGCAATGAGCAGTTCTTC. Encoded protein: CASTFRGALGNEQFF.

This clonotype was counted between two and nine times. The chain has TRBV20-1 and TRBJ2-3; the D is unclear. The CDR3 extends over 14 amino acids. V lost 6 bases and J 4 bases, leaving 17 bases between the germline ends. CDR1 is DFQATT, CDR2 SNEGSKA, per germline (reference sequence). The CDR3 DNA is TGCAGTGCCCCGCCCCTTACCCGGGCAGATACGCAGTATTTT. This sequence encodes CSAPPLTRADTQYF.

The V call is TRBV29-1, the J call TRBJ2-3, with 9 bases identical to TRBD2. The CDR3 consists of 13 residues. After removal of 5 bases from V and 2 bases from J, the junction contained 2 bases not matched to a gene. Germline assignment: CDR1 SQVTM and CDR2 ANQGSEA. In DNA, the CDR3 is TGCAGCGTTCCTAGCGGGGCCACAGATACGCAGTATTTT. Encoded protein: CSVPSGATDTQYF.

The rearrangement links TRBV3-1 to TRBJ1-1, with D possibly matching TRBD1 (6 bases). The germline gives CDR1 LGHDT, CDR2 YNNKEL (reference sequence). The V end was cut by 4 bases, the J end by 6 bases, with 15 bases between. This CDR3 has 14 amino acids. In DNA form, the CDR3 reads TGTGCCAGCAGCCTTCTTACAGGGAAGGCTGAAGCTTTCTTT. Translating it yields CASSLLTGKAEAFF. Based on the CDR3 plus reference TRBV3-1 and TRBJ1-1, the full variable domain is DTAVSQTPKYLVTQMGNDKSIKCEQNLGHDTMYWYKQDSKKFLKIMFSYNNKELIINETVPNRFSPKSPDKAHLNLHINSLELGDSAVYFCASSLLTGKAEAFFGQGTRLTVV.